A single sample gave rise to the 16 T cell receptor beta chains below, sequenced in a study of shared T cell receptors in the human thymus. Generated by immunoSEQ multiplex PCR, the TCRdb table keeps only in-frame clones and is missing some. This repertoire shows approximately 660,000 clones, 70% to 90% found once; its top ten account for around 0.0099%. These same data were also listed under a study on human thymus T cells.

What was sequenced was thymocytes. The source of these receptors is a boy in the first two years of life with a congenital heart defect.

The rearrangement joins TRBV19 to TRBJ1-1; D ambiguous. The V end was cut by 9 bases, the J end by 3 bases, with 11 bases between. Germline loops: CDR1 LNHDA, CDR2 SQIVND (reference sequence). This CDR3 contains 12 residues. The CDR3: CASRRRDTEAFF. The DNA of the CDR3 is TGTGCCAGCCGCCGGAGGGACACTGAAGCTTTCTTT.

The chain carries TRBV21-1 and TRBJ1-3; the D segment call TRBD1 is taken from the table without a DNA check. TRBV21-1 is classified as a pseudogene. This CDR3 has 16 amino acids. The CDR3 DNA reads TGTGCCAGCAGCACCCGACAGGGGGCGGCAGGAAACACCATATATTTT. Its protein is CASSTRQGAAGNTIYF.

The chain is built from TRBV11-1 and TRBJ2-1; possible D gene TRBD2, 5 bases. The CDR3 runs 15 residues. Per germline, CDR1 SGHAT and CDR2 FQDESV (reference sequence). V was cut by 2 bases and J by 6 bases, with 14 bases left in between. The CDR3: CASSLPDGKGNEQFF. The CDR3 nucleotides are TGTGCCAGCAGCTTACCGGACGGGAAAGGCAATGAGCAGTTCTTC.

The chain has TRBV5-5 and TRBJ2-7, with 12 nucleotides matching TRBD1. The CDR3 covers 17 residues. J was trimmed by 0 bases and V by 1 base; bases with no gene match: 5. The germline V gene encodes CDR1 SGHKS and CDR2 YYEKEE (reference sequence). The CDR3 loop reads CASSLSGDRGLSYEQYF. CDR3 in DNA: TGTGCCAGCAGCTTGTCGGGGGACAGGGGGCTCTCCTACGAGCAGTACTTC.

On this clone itself: The junction shows a germline mismatch at one end, possibly a read error. V is TRBV29-1 and J is TRBJ2-1, with 10 bases matching TRBD2. This CDR3 comprises 12 residues. The germline V gene has CDR1 SQVTM and CDR2 ANQGSEA. CDR3 coding DNA: TGTACCGGGACTAGCGAACTTAATGAGCAGTTCTTC. Encoded protein: CTGTSELNEQFF.

Concerning this clone itself: Germline is not matched at one junction end, which may reflect a read error. V gene TRBV25-1 combines with J gene TRBJ2-1; D may be TRBD2 (5 bases). The CDR3 length is 16 residues. CDR1 is MGHDK, CDR2 SYGVNS, per germline. CDR3 residues: CASSTGLPLGYSEQFF. In nucleotides, the CDR3 is TGTGCCAGCAGTACCGGACTCCCTCTGGGGTACAGTGAGCAGTTCTTC. Complete variable domain (other parts from reference TRBV25-1 and TRBJ2-1): EADIYQTPRYLVIGTGKKITLECSQTMGHDKMYWYQQDPGMELHLIHYSYGVNSTEKGDLSSESTVSRIRTEHFPLTLESARPSHTSQYLCASSTGLPLGYSEQFFGPGTRLTVL.

J is TRBJ2-1 and V is TRBV6-1; D not certain. V gave up 4 bases and J gave up 8 bases, with 6 bases separating them. Germline CDR1 MNHNS, CDR2 SASEGT. This CDR3 is 11 amino acids long. In DNA form, the CDR3 reads TGTGCCAGCAGTGGTCCCTATGAGCAGTTCTTC. This translates into CASSGPYEQFF.

The DNA for the CDR3 is TGTGCCAGCAGCCCTGGGCGGCGCGGATTCCGGGAGGGTGATGAGCAGTTCTTC. Translation: CASSPGRRGFREGDEQFF. The chain recombines TRBV5-4 with TRBJ2-1, with 8 bases fitting TRBD2. The junction had 20 bases not matched to a gene; V was cut back by 4 bases and J by 8 bases. The CDR3 totals 18 residues. Germline loops: CDR1 SGHNT, CDR2 YYREEE (reference sequence).

This rearrangement joins TRBV7-6 to TRBJ2-7; D perhaps matches TRBD1 (7 bases). CDR1 and CDR2 from the germline V gene are SGHVS and FNYEAQ. The V and J ends lost 0 bases and 5 bases respectively, with 23 bases between them. The CDR3 is 18 amino acids. This CDR3 is CASSLARGGWDSLDEQYF. The CDR3 coding sequence is TGTGCCAGCAGCTTAGCCCGGGGAGGTTGGGACAGCTTGGACGAGCAGTACTTC.

Here the CDR3 reads CASPEVETGGYEQYF. The CDR3 DNA is TGTGCCAGCCCTGAGGTGGAGACAGGGGGATACGAGCAGTACTTC. V and J are TRBV5-8 and TRBJ2-7; 9 positions agree with TRBD1. With V trimmed by 7 bases and J by 4 bases, 12 bases remained unmatched. The CDR3 contains 15 residues. CDR1 is SGHTS and CDR2 is YDEGEE in the germline V gene.

The chain joins TRBV25-1 to TRBJ2-7; unclear D gene. Germline values: CDR1 MGHDK, CDR2 SYGVNS. The CDR3 totals 13 residues. Trimming stripped 4 bases from V and 0 bases from J, with 7 bases between. CDR3 residues: CASSGPSSYEQYF. CDR3 in DNA: TGTGCCAGCAGTGGTCCGAGCTCCTACGAGCAGTACTTC.

As for this clone: Other DNA sequences in this specimen translate into the identical CDR3. The V gene is TRBV2, the J gene TRBJ2-1; 8 nucleotides match TRBD2. This CDR3 region has 15 residues. Looked up from germline, CDR1 is SNHLY and CDR2 is FYNNEI. V lost 6 bases to trimming and J lost 6 bases; unmatched junction nucleotides: 10. CDR3 sequence: CASSAGLGKGNEQFF. Written as DNA, the CDR3 is TGTGCCAGCAGCGCGGGACTAGGGAAAGGCAATGAGCAGTTCTTC.

In DNA, the CDR3 is TGTGCCTGGAGTACCCGTCCCGGGACAGGGAGCTATGGCTACACCTTC. This codes for CAWSTRPGTGSYGYTF. V and J are TRBV30 and TRBJ1-2; 9 bases line up with TRBD1. The junction had 11 bases not matched to a gene; V was cut back by 2 bases and J by 4 bases. There are 16 residues in the CDR3. Germline V gene data show CDR1 as GTSNPN and CDR2 as SVGIG (reference sequence).

The chain joins TRBV27 to TRBJ2-7, with TRBD2 identical over 9 bases. Per germline, CDR1 MNHEY and CDR2 SMNVEV (reference sequence). The CDR3 runs to 15 residues. With V trimmed by 5 bases and J by 7 bases, 12 bases remained unmatched. The CDR3 sequence: CASSPTGASGMEQYF. CDR3 sequence (DNA): TGTGCCAGCAGTCCAACGGGGGCTAGCGGGATGGAGCAGTACTTC.

V and J are TRBV18 and TRBJ2-1; 9 nucleotides agree with TRBD1. The trim removed 2 bases at V and 7 bases at J, leaving 12 bases unmatched. The CDR3 is made up of 17 amino acids. Germline CDR1 KGHSH, CDR2 LQKENI. The CDR3 DNA follows: TGTGCCAGCTCACCAGATGTCCCTCGGGACAGGGTTAATGAGCAGTTCTTC. This codes for CASSPDVPRDRVNEQFF.

This clone appeared a single time. This rearrangement joins TRBV27 to TRBJ2-4; 8 positions match TRBD2. Unmatched junction bases numbered 4, after V lost 0 bases and J lost 3 bases. In germline, CDR1 is MNHEY, CDR2 SMNVEV (reference sequence). This CDR3 has 16 residues. The CDR3 coding sequence is TGTGCCAGCAGTTTATCCCTCCGGGAGGGCAAAAACATTCAGTACTTC. Amino acid sequence: CASSLSLREGKNIQYF.